The 10 T cell receptor beta chains given below trace back to one sample, sequenced in a study of cytomegalovirus exposure and HLA in healthy donors. The PCR made use of 60 Vbeta and 13 Jbeta primers. TCRdb's copy holds only in-frame clones and misses some; the assay was immunoSEQ multiplex PCR. Counted here are around 110,000 clones, about 86% occurring once; the ten biggest clones make up under 5%. The sample was PBMCs. These receptor sequences come from a woman in her 30s in good health and CMV-seronegative.

This chain connects TRBV28 to TRBJ1-4; a weak D match, TRBD1 (5 bases). The germline V and J ends were trimmed by 3 bases and 2 bases, with 7 bases remaining between them. Germline V CDR1 and CDR2: MDHEN, SYDVKM. The CDR3 covers 14 residues. The CDR3 nucleotides are TGTGCCAGCAGTTTTGGGGCTACTAATGAAAAACTGTTTTTT. Translated: CASSFGATNEKLFF.

The V gene is TRBV7-2, the J gene TRBJ2-3; 7 bases agree with TRBD1. V gave up 2 bases and J gave up 6 bases; unmatched junction bases: 11. From germline, CDR1 is SGHTA and CDR2 FQGNSA. The CDR3 extends over 16 amino acids. Here the CDR3 DNA reads TGTGCCAGCAGCTTATTGGCAACAGGGGTAGGCGATACGCAGTATTTT. It translates to CASSLLATGVGDTQYF. Using reference TRBV7-2 and TRBJ2-3 for the parts outside the CDR3, the full variable domain is GAGVSQSPSNKVTEKGKDVELRCDPISGHTALYWYRQSLGQGLEFLIYFQGNSAPDKSGLPSDRFSAERTGGSVSTLTIQRTQQEDSAVYLCASSLLATGVGDTQYFGPGTRLTVL.

The V gene is TRBV6-6, the J gene TRBJ2-7; 7 bases fit TRBD1. Germline CDR1 reads MNHNY; CDR2 reads SVGAGI (reference sequence). The CDR3 totals 14 residues. After removal of 6 bases from V and 1 base from J, the junction contained 6 bases not matched to a gene. In nucleotides, the CDR3 is TGTGCCAGCAGCCCCGGGACAGATTCCTACGAGCAGTACTTC. It encodes CASSPGTDSYEQYF.

The V and J genes are TRBV7-2 and TRBJ2-5; 7 bases are shared with TRBD2. This CDR3 contains 13 residues. Germline V gene lookup returns CDR1 SGHTA and CDR2 FQGNSA. V was clipped by 3 bases and J by 4 bases; unmatched bases: 2. CDR3 sequence (DNA): TGTGCCAGCAGCTTCACGGGGGGAGAGACCCAGTACTTC. It codes for CASSFTGGETQYF.

The chain is built from TRBV7-6 and TRBJ2-1; D uncertain. Germline CDR1 reads SGHVS; CDR2 reads FNYEAQ. The V end was cut by 2 bases, the J end by 0 bases, with 14 bases between. This CDR3 contains 17 residues. CDR3 amino acids: CASSLFPPASSYNEQFF. CDR3 coding DNA: TGTGCCAGCAGCTTATTTCCCCCCGCGAGCTCCTACAATGAGCAGTTCTTC.

The chain carries TRBV9 and TRBJ2-7, with TRBD2 matching over 10 bases. Germline trimming cut 0 bases from V and 3 bases from J; bases unmatched to any gene: 6. Germline CDR1 and CDR2: SGDLS and YYNGEE. This CDR3 contains 16 residues. CDR3 DNA: TGTGCCAGCAGCGTAGGGCCCGGGACTAGCGTCTACGAGCAGTACTTC. Protein: CASSVGPGTSVYEQYF.

The sample holds one count of this clone. The rearrangement uses TRBV6-5 and TRBJ1-1, with TRBD1 as a possible D gene (6 bases). The CDR3 covers 10 residues. V lost 9 bases and J lost 7, with 9 bases in between. The germline V gene encodes CDR1 MNHEY and CDR2 SVGAGI. The CDR3 loop is CASQTGEAFF. DNA of the CDR3: TGTGCCAGTCAGACAGGTGAAGCTTTCTTT.

The rearrangement links TRBV28 to TRBJ2-5; possible D gene TRBD2, 6 bases. The CDR3 is 20 residues long. The V gene lost 1 base and the J gene lost 4 bases, with 28 bases spanning the gap. Germline V gives CDR1 MDHEN, CDR2 SYDVKM. DNA of the CDR3: TGTGCCAGCAGTTTATTAAACCGGAGGGTGTGGAAGGTGGGGAGAGAGACCCAGTACTTC. Its translation: CASSLLNRRVWKVGRETQYF.

The chain is built from TRBV7-8 and TRBJ1-1; D is perhaps TRBD1 (5 bases). The V end lost 3 bases, the J end lost 1 base, and 6 bases lay between the germline ends. CDR3 length equals 13 residues. CDR1 and CDR2 from the germline V gene are SGHVS and FQNEAQ. DNA for the CDR3: TGTGCCAGCAGCTTCGGGGGGAACACTGAAGCTTTCTTT. Translation gives CASSFGGNTEAFF. The whole variable domain, filled in from reference TRBV7-8 and TRBJ1-1, reads GAGVSQSPRYKVAKRGQDVALRCDPISGHVSLFWYQQALGQGPEFLTYFQNEAQLDKSGLPSDRFFAERPEGSVSTLKIQRTQQEDSAVYLCASSFGGNTEAFFGQGTRLTVV.

The CDR3 sequence is CASTETGQPNYGYTF. In DNA, the CDR3 is TGTGCCAGCACCGAAACCGGACAGCCTAACTATGGCTACACCTTC. J is TRBJ1-2 and V is TRBV6-1; a possible D gene is TRBD1 (6 bases). The CDR3 is 15 amino acids. Germline CDR1 is MNHNS and CDR2 is SASEGT. Trimming took off 7 bases at V and 0 bases at J, with 15 bases between the two ends.